The 5 T cell receptor beta chains reported below all come from one sample, sequenced in a study of shared clonotypes between healthy human individuals. Sequenced by immunoSEQ multiplex PCR; TCRdb stores in-frame clones only, minus some. Altogether approximately 500,000 clones are present, 79% being singletons, with the ten largest covering over 10%. Material for sequencing was PBMCs. These TCRs come from a woman aged 35 to 49 in good health. Some clones in this sample may be carry-over from other donors' samples.

The V and J genes are TRBV28 and TRBJ2-7, with TRBD1 identical over 8 bases. The germline gives CDR1 MDHEN, CDR2 SYDVKM. V was pared by 6 bases and J by 2 bases, with 9 bases of the junction left unmatched. There are 15 residues in the CDR3. CDR3 loop: CASRPTGTGTYEQYF. The CDR3 DNA sequence: TGTGCCAGCAGACCCACCGGGACAGGTACCTACGAGCAGTACTTC.

The gene calls are TRBV7-3 and TRBJ2-5, with TRBD2 as a possible D gene (5 bases). V was pared by 1 base and J by 0 bases, with 9 bases between. CDR3 size: 15 residues. Germline loops: CDR1 SGHTA, CDR2 FQGTGA. CDR3 DNA sequence: TGTGCCAGCAGCTTAATGGGAGCGGACCAAGAGACCCAGTACTTC. Translated, it gives CASSLMGADQETQYF.

The chain uses TRBV11-2 and TRBJ2-7; D unclear. The ends were cut back, 5 bases at V and 1 base at J, with 12 bases in the middle. Germline V gives CDR1 SGHAT, CDR2 FQNNGV. CDR3 size: 14 residues. In DNA, the CDR3 is TGTGCCAGCAGCCCCTCCGGGCAGTCCTACGAGCAGTACTTC. Encoded protein: CASSPSGQSYEQYF.

This clone was found a few times. This chain uses TRBV4-2 with TRBJ1-2, with a tentative D call TRBD1 (5 bases). Trimming cost V 3 bases and J 8 bases, with 19 bases left between them. The CDR3 length is 15 residues. CDR1 and CDR2 (germline): LGHNA, YNFKEQ. The DNA of the CDR3 is TGTGCCAGCAGCCATGAGGGACGTGGGGAAGGAGGCTACACCTTC. Translation: CASSHEGRGEGGYTF.

The gene calls are TRBV5-8 and TRBJ2-4; tentative D call: TRBD2 (7 bases). Germline V CDR1 and CDR2: SGHTS, YDEGEE. The CDR3 runs 15 residues. V lost 4 bases and J lost 5, with 16 bases in between. The CDR3 coding sequence is TGTGCCAGCAGCCGCCGTGGGGGGGCGGAAAACATTCAGTACTTC. It encodes CASSRRGGAENIQYF.